A single sample gave rise to the 16 T cell receptor beta chains below, sequenced in a study of blood T cell repertoires in COVID-19. The method was immunoSEQ multiplex PCR; TCRdb's version includes in-frame clones alone and lacks a portion of them. In the table there are approximately 220,000 clones, about 90% of which are singletons. Sequencing was performed on PBMCs or T cells enriched from blood (not recorded which). These receptors originate from a woman in her 30s with acute COVID-19.

The chain employs TRBV4-1 and TRBJ1-2; 9 bases align to TRBD1. Germline CDR1 MGHRA, CDR2 YSYEKL. The J segment lost 3 bases and the V segment lost 5 bases, leaving 10 bases of the junction unmatched. The CDR3 extends over 16 amino acids. Written as DNA, the CDR3 is TGCGCCAGCAGCTTCTACCTGGGACAGGGAGACTATGGCTACACCTTC. Residues: CASSFYLGQGDYGYTF.

J is TRBJ2-5 and V is TRBV29-1, with 8 positions matching TRBD1. The germline CDR1 and CDR2 sequences are SQVTM and ANQGSEA. Losses at the gene ends were 8 bases for V and 3 bases for J; bases not matched to a gene: 2. CDR3 size: 11 residues. DNA for the CDR3: TGCAGCATACAGGGGGAAGAGACCCAGTACTTC. Translated: CSIQGEETQYF.

This clone came up once. The chain links TRBV3-1 (or the pseudogene TRBV3-2) to TRBJ2-3, with 12 bases lining up with TRBD2. The length of the CDR3 is 17 residues. CDR1 and CDR2 from the germline V gene are LGHDT and YNNKEL (reference sequence). The ends lost 5 bases at V and 0 bases at J; junction bases unmatched: 6. The CDR3 DNA reads TGTGCCAGCAGCTCGACTAGCGGGGGCCCTAGCACAGATACGCAGTATTTT. Its protein product is CASSSTSGGPSTDTQYF.

This clone was counted at least ten times. In DNA form, the CDR3 reads TGCGCCAGCAGCCAAGTGTCAGGACTAGCGGGGGGAAACCCACAAGAGACCCAGTACTTC. As protein: CASSQVSGLAGGNPQETQYF. The chain carries TRBV4-1 and TRBJ2-5, with TRBD2 matching over 14 bases. CDR3 size: 20 residues. Germline-derived CDR1 and CDR2 are MGHRA and YSYEKL. V trimming: 1 base; J trimming: 2 bases; junction bases outside the gene matches: 12.

The chain has TRBV6-6 and TRBJ1-1, with 8 positions matching TRBD1. Unmatched junction bases numbered 8, after V lost 6 bases and J lost 5 bases. The CDR3 loop spans 14 amino acids. CDR1 is MNHNY and CDR2 is SVGAGI in the germline V gene (reference sequence). The DNA for the CDR3 is TGTGCCAGCAGGGACAGGGAAGCAGGGACTGAAGCTTTCTTT. It specifies CASRDREAGTEAFF.

The gene calls are TRBV19 and TRBJ1-2; TRBD1 is a possible D gene (5 bases). This CDR3 has 15 residues. The germline V and J ends were trimmed by 3 bases and 4 bases, with 15 bases remaining between them. Germline V gene lookup returns CDR1 LNHDA and CDR2 SQIVND (reference sequence). The CDR3 spells CASSMTQGSGYGYTF. CDR3 in DNA: TGTGCCAGTAGTATGACCCAGGGAAGTGGCTATGGCTACACCTTC.

The chain recombines TRBV3-1 (or the pseudogene TRBV3-2) with TRBJ1-2; 9 bases map to TRBD1. The CDR3 is 15 amino acids. J gave up 8 bases and V 3 bases, and 10 bases lay outside the gene matches. Germline CDR1 reads LGHDT; CDR2 reads YNNKEL (reference sequence). The CDR3: CASSHLIQGAKGYTF. In nucleotides, the CDR3 is TGTGCCAGCAGCCACCTGATACAGGGGGCGAAAGGCTACACCTTC.

The chain has TRBV5-1 and TRBJ2-7; no clear D. Germline V CDR1 and CDR2: SGHRS, YFSETQ. The CDR3 has 14 residues. Between the trimmed V and J ends, which lost 0 bases and 4 bases, there was a span of 11 bases. This CDR3 is CASSLVLEKYEQYF. CDR3 DNA sequence: TGCGCCAGCAGCTTGGTATTGGAGAAATACGAGCAGTACTTC.

The chain combines TRBV7-2 with TRBJ2-7; TRBD1 might be the D (6 bases). The CDR3 consists of 14 residues. V was clipped by 5 bases and J by 2 bases, with 13 bases between them. Germline CDR1 is SGHTA and CDR2 is FQGNSA. The CDR3 spells CASSRPPGAYEQYF. The CDR3 DNA follows: TGTGCCAGCAGCCGTCCCCCAGGGGCCTACGAGCAGTACTTC.

The chain recombines TRBV4-1 with TRBJ2-4; 9 bases are shared with TRBD1. Germline loops: CDR1 MGHRA, CDR2 YSYEKL. This CDR3 has 15 residues. J gave up 9 bases and V 2 bases, and 8 bases lay outside the gene matches. The CDR3 here is CASSQRTGGLSIQYF. The DNA for the CDR3 is TGCGCCAGCAGCCAAAGAACAGGGGGCCTCAGCATTCAGTACTTC.

The chain employs TRBV6-4 and TRBJ2-2; 8 positions match TRBD1. Germline CDR1 and CDR2: MRHNA and SNTAGT. The CDR3 runs 14 residues. V lost 4 bases, J lost 5 bases, and 3 bases stayed unmatched. In DNA, the CDR3 is TGTGCCAGCAGTGCGACAGGGGCGACCGGGGAGCTGTTTTTT. Translation gives CASSATGATGELFF.

The rearrangement uses TRBV18 and TRBJ1-3; TRBD1 is a possible D gene (5 bases). This CDR3 spans 16 amino acids. Germline V lookup: CDR1 KGHSH, CDR2 LQKENI. Between the trimmed V and J ends, which lost 3 bases and 0 bases, there was a span of 12 bases. The CDR3 nucleotides are TGTGCCAGCTCACCTTCTGGGGGGAACTCTGGAAACACCATATATTTT. Translating gives CASSPSGGNSGNTIYF.

This CDR3 reads CASTGQGWVYEQYF. For the CDR3, the DNA is TGTGCCAGCACGGGACAGGGTTGGGTCTACGAGCAGTACTTC. J is TRBJ2-7 and V is TRBV25-1, with 9 bases lining up with TRBD1. Germline values: CDR1 MGHDK, CDR2 SYGVNS. Losses at the gene ends were 7 bases for V and 3 bases for J; bases not matched to a gene: 7. The CDR3 extends over 14 amino acids.

This chain links TRBV10-3 with TRBJ2-7, with unresolved D. Germline V gene sequence: CDR1 ENHRY, CDR2 SYGVKD. The CDR3 sequence is 15 residues long. The V end lost 0 bases, the J end lost 5 bases, and 14 bases lay between the germline ends. CDR3 nucleotide sequence: TGTGCCATCAGTGAGTCGACAACGACGGTGCACGAGCAGTACTTC. This gives the protein CAISESTTTVHEQYF.

This rearrangement joins TRBV10-3 to TRBJ1-2; D is perhaps TRBD1 (5 bases). Germline CDR1 is ENHRY and CDR2 is SYGVKD. Trimming removed 8 bases from V and 2 bases from J, with 15 bases in between. This CDR3 comprises 14 residues. CDR3 sequence reads: CAIPSRDENYGYTF. In DNA, the CDR3 is TGTGCCATCCCATCCAGGGATGAAAACTATGGCTACACCTTC.

The gene calls are TRBV27 and TRBJ2-2; TRBD1 is a possible D gene (5 bases). The CDR3 extends over 18 amino acids. CDR1 MNHEY and CDR2 SMNVEV come from the germline V gene (reference sequence). V shed 7 bases and J shed 2 bases, with 23 bases lying between them. The CDR3 is CASTLRGGRGINTGELFF. CDR3 bases: TGTGCCAGCACCTTAAGGGGTGGAAGGGGTATCAACACCGGGGAGCTGTTTTTT.